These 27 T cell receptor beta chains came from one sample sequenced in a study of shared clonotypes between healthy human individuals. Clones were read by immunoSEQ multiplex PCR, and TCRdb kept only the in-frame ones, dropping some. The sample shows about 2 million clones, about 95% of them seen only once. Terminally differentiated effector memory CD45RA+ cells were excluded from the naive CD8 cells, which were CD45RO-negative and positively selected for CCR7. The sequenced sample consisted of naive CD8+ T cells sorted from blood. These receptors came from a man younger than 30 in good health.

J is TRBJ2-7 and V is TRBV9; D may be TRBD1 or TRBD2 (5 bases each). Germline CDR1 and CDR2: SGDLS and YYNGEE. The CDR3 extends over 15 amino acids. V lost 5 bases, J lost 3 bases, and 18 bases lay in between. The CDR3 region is CASSVLRDGFYEQYF. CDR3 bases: TGTGCCAGCAGTGTCCTCCGGGACGGATTCTACGAGCAGTACTTC.

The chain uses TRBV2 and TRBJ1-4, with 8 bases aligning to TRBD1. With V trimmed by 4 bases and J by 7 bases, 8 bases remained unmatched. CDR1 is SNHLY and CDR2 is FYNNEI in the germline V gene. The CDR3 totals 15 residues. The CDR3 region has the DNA TGTGCCAGCAGTGGGATGGACAGGGAATCTGAAAAACTGTTTTTT. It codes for CASSGMDRESEKLFF.

The CDR3 is CASSQDGGVSIQYF. CDR3 bases: TGCGCCAGCAGCCAAGATGGCGGGGTTAGCATTCAGTACTTC. V is TRBV4-1 and J is TRBJ2-4, with D perhaps TRBD2 (6 bases). Per germline, CDR1 MGHRA and CDR2 YSYEKL. The V gene lost 0 bases and the J gene lost 9 bases, with 12 bases spanning the gap. CDR3 length equals 14 residues.

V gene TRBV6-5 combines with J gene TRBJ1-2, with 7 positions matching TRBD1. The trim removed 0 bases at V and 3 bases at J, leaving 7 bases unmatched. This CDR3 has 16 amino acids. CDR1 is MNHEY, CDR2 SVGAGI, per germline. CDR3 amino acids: CASSYSMGRGDYGYTF. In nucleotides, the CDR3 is TGTGCCAGCAGTTACTCGATGGGCAGGGGGGACTATGGCTACACCTTC.

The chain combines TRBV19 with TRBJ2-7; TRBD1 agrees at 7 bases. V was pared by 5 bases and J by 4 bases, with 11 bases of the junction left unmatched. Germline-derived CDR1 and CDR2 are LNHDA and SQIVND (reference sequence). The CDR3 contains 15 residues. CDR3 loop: CASSVRQGNLYEQYF. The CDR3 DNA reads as TGTGCCAGTAGTGTACGACAGGGCAACCTGTACGAGCAGTACTTC.

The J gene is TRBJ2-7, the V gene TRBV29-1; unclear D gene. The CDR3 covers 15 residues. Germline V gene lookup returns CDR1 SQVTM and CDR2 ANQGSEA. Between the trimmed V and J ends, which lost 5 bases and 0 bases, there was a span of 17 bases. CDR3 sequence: CSVTPLRSSSYEQYF. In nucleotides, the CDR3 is TGCAGCGTTACCCCCCTCAGGTCGAGCTCCTACGAGCAGTACTTC.

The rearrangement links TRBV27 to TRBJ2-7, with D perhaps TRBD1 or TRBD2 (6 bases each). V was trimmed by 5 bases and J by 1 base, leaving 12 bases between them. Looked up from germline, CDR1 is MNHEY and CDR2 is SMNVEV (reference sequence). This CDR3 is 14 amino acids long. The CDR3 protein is CASSSRGRSYEQYF. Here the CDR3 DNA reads TGTGCCAGCAGTAGCCGGGGGCGGTCCTACGAGCAGTACTTC.

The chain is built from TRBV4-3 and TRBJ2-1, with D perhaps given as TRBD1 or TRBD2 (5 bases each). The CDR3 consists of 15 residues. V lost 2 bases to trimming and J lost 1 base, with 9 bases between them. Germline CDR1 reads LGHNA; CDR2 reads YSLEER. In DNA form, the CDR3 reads TGCGCCAGCAGCCAATTAGGGGAGTCCTACAATGAGCAGTTCTTC. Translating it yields CASSQLGESYNEQFF.

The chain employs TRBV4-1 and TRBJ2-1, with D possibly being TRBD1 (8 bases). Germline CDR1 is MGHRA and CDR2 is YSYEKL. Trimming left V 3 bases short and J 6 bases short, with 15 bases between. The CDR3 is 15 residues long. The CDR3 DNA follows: TGCGCCAGCAGCCAGGGGGGGACAGGAGGCAATGAGCAGTTCTTC. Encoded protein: CASSQGGTGGNEQFF.

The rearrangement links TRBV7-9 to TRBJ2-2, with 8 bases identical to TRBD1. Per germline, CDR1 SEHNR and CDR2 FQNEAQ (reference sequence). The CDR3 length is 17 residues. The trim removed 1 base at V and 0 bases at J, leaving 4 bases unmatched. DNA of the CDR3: TGTGCCAGCAGCTTAGAAGGGACAGGTTCGAACACCGGGGAGCTGTTTTTT. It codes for CASSLEGTGSNTGELFF.

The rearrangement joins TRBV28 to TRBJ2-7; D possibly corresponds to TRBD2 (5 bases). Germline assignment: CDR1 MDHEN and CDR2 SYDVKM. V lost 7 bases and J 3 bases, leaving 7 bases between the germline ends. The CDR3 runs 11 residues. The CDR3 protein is CASIRGYEQYF. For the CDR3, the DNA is TGTGCCAGCATCCGGGGCTACGAGCAGTACTTC. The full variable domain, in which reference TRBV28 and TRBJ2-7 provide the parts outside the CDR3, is DVKVTQSSRYLVKRTGEKVFLECVQDMDHENMFWYRQDPGLGLRLIYFSYDVKMKEKGDIPEGYSVSREKKERFSLILESASTNQTSMYLCASIRGYEQYFGPGTRLTVT.

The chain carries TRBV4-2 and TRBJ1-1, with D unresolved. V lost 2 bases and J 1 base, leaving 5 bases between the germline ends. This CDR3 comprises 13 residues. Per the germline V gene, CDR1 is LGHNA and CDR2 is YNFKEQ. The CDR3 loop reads CASSQSANTEAFF. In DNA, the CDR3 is TGTGCCAGCAGCCAATCTGCGAACACTGAAGCTTTCTTT.

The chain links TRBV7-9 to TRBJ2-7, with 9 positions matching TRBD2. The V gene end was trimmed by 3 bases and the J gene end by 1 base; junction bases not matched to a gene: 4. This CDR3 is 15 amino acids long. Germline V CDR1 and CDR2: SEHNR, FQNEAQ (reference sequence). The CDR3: CASSLWTSESYEQYF. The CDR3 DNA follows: TGTGCCAGCAGCTTGTGGACTAGCGAATCCTACGAGCAGTACTTC.

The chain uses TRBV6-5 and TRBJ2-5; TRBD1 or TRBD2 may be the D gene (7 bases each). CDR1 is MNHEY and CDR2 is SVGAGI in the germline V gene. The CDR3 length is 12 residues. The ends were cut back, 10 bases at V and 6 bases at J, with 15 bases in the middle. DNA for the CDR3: TGTGCCACCTCCCAGGGGGGGAAGACCCAGTACTTC. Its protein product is CATSQGGKTQYF.

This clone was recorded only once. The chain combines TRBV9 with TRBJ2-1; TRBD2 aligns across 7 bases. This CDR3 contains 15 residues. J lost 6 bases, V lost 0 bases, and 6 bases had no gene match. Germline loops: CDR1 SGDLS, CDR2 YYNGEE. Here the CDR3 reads CASSVGGSSGNEQFF. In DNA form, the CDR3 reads TGTGCCAGCAGCGTAGGAGGGTCTAGCGGCAATGAGCAGTTCTTC.

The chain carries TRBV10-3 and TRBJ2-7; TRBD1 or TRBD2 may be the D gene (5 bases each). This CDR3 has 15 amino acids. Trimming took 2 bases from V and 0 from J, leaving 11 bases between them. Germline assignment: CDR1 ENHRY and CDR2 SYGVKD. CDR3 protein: CAISEGTGDSYEQYF. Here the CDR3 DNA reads TGTGCCATCAGTGAGGGGACGGGTGACTCCTACGAGCAGTACTTC.

The CDR3 loop is CASSLPSDPYNEQFF. The CDR3 DNA follows: TGTGCCAGCAGCTTGCCCTCGGACCCCTACAATGAGCAGTTCTTC. The chain couples TRBV5-4 to TRBJ2-1; D is uncertain. CDR3 length: 15 residues. Trimming cost V 1 base and J 2 bases, with 10 bases left between them. Germline V CDR1 and CDR2: SGHNT, YYREEE (reference sequence).

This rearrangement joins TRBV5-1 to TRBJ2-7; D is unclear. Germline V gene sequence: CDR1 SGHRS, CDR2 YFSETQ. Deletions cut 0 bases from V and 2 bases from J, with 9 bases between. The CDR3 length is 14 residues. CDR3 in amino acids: CASSLDTVTYEQYF. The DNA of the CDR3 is TGCGCCAGCAGCTTGGACACAGTAACCTACGAGCAGTACTTC.

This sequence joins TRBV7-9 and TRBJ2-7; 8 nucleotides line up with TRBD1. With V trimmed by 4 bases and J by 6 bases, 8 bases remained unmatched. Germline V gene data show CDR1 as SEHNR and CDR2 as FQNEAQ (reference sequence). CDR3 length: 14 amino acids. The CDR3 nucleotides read TGTGCCAGCAGCTCTGGACAGGGTCACCGCGAGCAGTACTTC. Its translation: CASSSGQGHREQYF.

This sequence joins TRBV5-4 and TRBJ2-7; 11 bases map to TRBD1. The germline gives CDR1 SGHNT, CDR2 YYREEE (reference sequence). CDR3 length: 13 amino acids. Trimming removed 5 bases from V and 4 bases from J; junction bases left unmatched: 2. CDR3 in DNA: TGTGCCAGCAGGAGGGACAGGGGGTACGAGCAGTACTTC. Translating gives CASRRDRGYEQYF.

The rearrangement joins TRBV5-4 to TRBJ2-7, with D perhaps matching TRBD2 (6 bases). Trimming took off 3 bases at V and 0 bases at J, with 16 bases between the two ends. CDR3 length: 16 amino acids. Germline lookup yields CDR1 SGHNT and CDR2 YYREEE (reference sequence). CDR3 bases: TGTGCCAGCAGCTGGGGGGTTAGCGGTACCTCCTACGAGCAGTACTTC. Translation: CASSWGVSGTSYEQYF.

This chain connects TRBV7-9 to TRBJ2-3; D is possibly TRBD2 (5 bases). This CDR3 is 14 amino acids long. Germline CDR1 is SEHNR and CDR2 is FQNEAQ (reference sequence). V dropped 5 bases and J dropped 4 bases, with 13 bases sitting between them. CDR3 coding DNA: TGTGCCAGCAGCGAGCCGTTGGGAGCAGATACGCAGTATTTT. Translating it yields CASSEPLGADTQYF.

The CDR3 DNA is TGTGCCAGCAGCCAAGTCGAAAAAGGACTAGCCGGGGAGCTGTTTTTT. Protein sequence: CASSQVEKGLAGELFF. The rearrangement uses TRBV4-2 and TRBJ2-2; 7 bases are a match to TRBD2. The CDR3 has 16 residues. The trim removed 1 base at V and 6 bases at J, leaving 8 bases unmatched. Germline loops: CDR1 LGHNA, CDR2 YNFKEQ.

CDR3 DNA: TGTGCCAGTAGTCCTGGCGGAGGGGGGCAAGATACGCAGTATTTT. Translation gives CASSPGGGGQDTQYF. The rearrangement joins TRBV19 to TRBJ2-3; D may be TRBD1 or TRBD2 (6 bases each). CDR3 length: 15 residues. Looked up from germline, CDR1 is LNHDA and CDR2 is SQIVND (reference sequence). The germline V and J ends were trimmed by 5 bases and 5 bases, with 17 bases remaining between them.

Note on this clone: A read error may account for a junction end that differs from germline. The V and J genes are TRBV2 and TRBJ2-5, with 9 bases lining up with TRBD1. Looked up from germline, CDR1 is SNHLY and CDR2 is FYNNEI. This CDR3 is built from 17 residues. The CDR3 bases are TGTGCCAGCCGTGACAGGGGGGTCGGAGGGCCGTCGGAGACCCAGTACTTC. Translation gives CASRDRGVGGPSETQYF.

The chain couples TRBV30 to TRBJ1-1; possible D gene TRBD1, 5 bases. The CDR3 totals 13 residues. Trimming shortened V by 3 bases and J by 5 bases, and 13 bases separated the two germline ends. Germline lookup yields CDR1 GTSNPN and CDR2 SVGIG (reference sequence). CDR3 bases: TGTGCCTGGAGAGTCGGGGGTTCAACTGAAGCTTTCTTT. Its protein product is CAWRVGGSTEAFF.

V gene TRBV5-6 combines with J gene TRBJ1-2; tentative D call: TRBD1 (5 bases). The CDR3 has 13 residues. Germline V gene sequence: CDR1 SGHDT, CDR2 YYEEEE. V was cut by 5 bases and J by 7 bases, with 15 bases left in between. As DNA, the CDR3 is TGTGCCAGCAGTCCCACGGGGGAGGTTGGCTACACCTTC. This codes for CASSPTGEVGYTF.